These 4 T cell receptor beta chains share one sample of origin, sequenced in a study of T cell repertoires in cytomegalovirus infection. Via MiXCR, TCRdb re-called the reads, giving one row per CDR3 protein. The table lists under 200,000 distinct CDR3 sequences, roughly 20% of them singletons. Their specific antigens are unknown. The starting material was CD8+ T cells from cultured PBMCs, obtained from culture after CMV antigen stimulation. The receptors shown here come from a human donor in good health (CMV status not recorded). Some clones in this sample may be carry-over from other donors' samples.

The CDR3, as DNA: TGTGCCAGCAGCTCAGTGCAGGGTGTCGTAAATTCACCCCTCCACTTT. This codes for CASSSVQGVVNSPLHF. This chain connects TRBV11-2 to TRBJ1-6; tentative D call: TRBD1 (5 bases). This CDR3 region has 16 residues. Germline loops: CDR1 SGHAT, CDR2 FQNNGV. Trimming shortened V by 4 bases and J by 7 bases, and 17 bases separated the two germline ends.

This clonotype has just a few counts. V is TRBV11-2 and J is TRBJ2-5; D might be TRBD1 or TRBD2, each matching 7 bases. Germline CDR1 is SGHAT and CDR2 is FQNNGV. V was cut by 1 base and J by 4 bases, with 16 bases left in between. The CDR3 totals 16 residues. The CDR3 region has the DNA TGTGCCAGCAGCTTAGTACCAGGGGGGGGCGGAGAGACCCAGTACTTC. The encoded protein is CASSLVPGGGGETQYF.

There are a few counts of this clonotype. The chain uses TRBV12-3 or TRBV12-4 and TRBJ2-2; D is ambiguous. The V and J ends lost 3 bases and 7 bases respectively, with 12 bases between them. CDR3 length: 14 amino acids. The CDR3: CASSFLVYHGELFF. CDR3 sequence (DNA): TGTGCCAGCAGTTTTTTGGTTTATCACGGGGAGCTGTTTTTT.

J is TRBJ2-3 and V is TRBV12-5, with 10 bases fitting TRBD2. The CDR3 runs 18 residues. V lost 0 bases, J lost 2 bases, and 8 bases stayed unmatched. Germline CDR1 LGHNT, CDR2 FRNRAP. The DNA of the CDR3 is TGTGCTAGTGGTTTGGTACTGGTAGCGGGGGGATCCACAGATACGCAGTATTTT. Protein sequence: CASGLVLVAGGSTDTQYF.